This entry features one T cell receptor (beta chain) sequence. Its specific antigen is unknown. No quality values exist for individual bases; no much larger clone is one base distant. The CDR3 measures 10 amino acids from cysteine to phenylalanine. The entry retains the CDR3 DNA only, 30 bases that are in frame from base 1. Reading the germline V gene gives CDR1 MDHEN and CDR2 SYDVKM. V is clipped by 8 bases and J by 13 bases, and the sequence between their germline boundaries is 9 bases long. The data originate from a study of human T cells and chemical hapten exposure (TCRdb year 2021). In the study overall: For sensitization, 2% DPC in acetone was applied to an approximately 2 cm by approximately 2 cm area of upper inner arm skin. Weekly therapeutic DPC doses were additionally applied to the scalp of patients throughout the roughly 22-week study period. Patch tests used Finn chambers with 0.01% DPC on the upper back, scored after 6 days by International Contact Dermatitis Research Group standards. The patient cohort, mostly female, included alopecia areata with under or over 50% scalp involvement, alopecia totalis and alopecia universalis. Libraries were combined into a pool for sequencing, and differences in TCR yield between samples came mainly from small differences in library volumes within the pool. Peripheral blood TCR repertoire changes were tracked in vivo in alopecia patients during primary and secondary sensitization to the hapten diphenylcyclopropenone (DPC). Blood samples were taken from patients before sensitization (week 0) and then at 2, 6 and about 24 weeks after DPC sensitization. Blood for TCR sequencing was provided by twenty-nine alopecia patients at one to four time points (pre-sensitization, 2, 6 and 24 weeks). Beyond this particular receptor, the publication reports: Because all patients had alopecia, a presumed autoimmune disease, the immune response of the patients might differ from that of healthy individuals. A positive correlation was found between the number of PT1 expanded TCRs and patch test score, with significance reached at thresholds 8, 16 and 32 but not 4. Repeated subsampling changed both the strength of the expansion versus patch-test correlation and the threshold at which the correlation became significant. DPC sensitization did not change the number of TCRs with a frequency above 1 in 1000, and there was no evidence of changes in global repertoire structure. Significantly more large CDR3 similarity clusters were formed by expanded TCRs than by pre-sensitization or healthy control sets, consistent with antigen-driven responses.

The time point label, as the study defines it: patch test 1, 2 weeks after DPC sensitization. The treatment or condition label corresponds to: therapeutic diphenylcyclopropenone sensitization with weekly scalp DPC. At each patch-test visit, blood was drawn before the patch test was applied. Eligible patients were aged 18 to 70, diagnosed with alopecia, deemed suitable for DPC therapy, and excluded if pregnant. Total RNA was extracted from unfractionated whole blood that had been collected in Tempus Blood RNA tubes. The library relied on RACE. Sequencing was performed on a NextSeq 500. Library preparation attached unique molecular identifiers to individual cDNA molecules for quantitative, reproducible TCR counting. Each blood RNA sample was used to sequence both TCR alpha and TCR beta chains. In the authors' own workflow: The median number of TCRs per sample was roughly 94,000, ranging from about 23,224 to 690,600. V, J and CDR3 annotation of the TCR reads was carried out using the Decombinator software suite. For the PS versus PT1 abundance plots, all samples were subsampled to the same number of TCRs (28,000). TCRs were defined as expanded if absent before sensitization and observed at least eight times at the 2-week time point. In TCRdb, the public reads were trimmed at Q25 with fastp and aligned with MiXCR, with productive beta chains retained. Identical CDR3 proteins give one entry, which carries the most common genes and DNA. The V and J calls, along with clone size, are taken from TCRdb and not from the paper's own processing. The sample table shows 150,000 to 200,000 distinct CDR3 sequences, and about 15% are seen once. Of the sample, 1.7% falls within the top ten clones.

This TCR was recovered from a woman under 40 with alopecia areata. Some clones in this sample may be carry-over from other donors' samples. This chain is built from TRBV28 and TRBJ1-6; 6 matching bases give a weak D call of TRBD1. The sample was whole blood, taken in connection with sensitization to the hapten diphenylcyclopropenone (DPC). The bases are TGTGCCAGCGGGGGCTCCCCCCTCCACTTT. Translation gives CASGGSPLHF.